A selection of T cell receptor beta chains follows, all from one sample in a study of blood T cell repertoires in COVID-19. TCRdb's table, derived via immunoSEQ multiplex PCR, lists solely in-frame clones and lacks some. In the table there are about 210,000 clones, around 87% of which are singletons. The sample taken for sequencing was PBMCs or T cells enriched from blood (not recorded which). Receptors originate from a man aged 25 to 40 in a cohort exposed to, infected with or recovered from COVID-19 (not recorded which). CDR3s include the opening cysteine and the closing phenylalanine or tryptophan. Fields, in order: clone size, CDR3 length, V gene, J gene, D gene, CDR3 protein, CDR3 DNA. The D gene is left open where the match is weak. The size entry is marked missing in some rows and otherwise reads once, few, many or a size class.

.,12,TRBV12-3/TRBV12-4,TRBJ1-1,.,CASTLVRGRAFF,TGTGCCAGCACCCTTGTACGGGGAAGGGCTTTCTTT
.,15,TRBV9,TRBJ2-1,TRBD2,CASSAGTSGFNEQFF,TGTGCCAGCAGCGCCGGGACTAGCGGTTTCAATGAGCAGTTCTTC
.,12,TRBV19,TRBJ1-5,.,CASSIVSQPQHF,TGTGCCAGTAGTATAGTAAGCCAGCCCCAGCATTTT
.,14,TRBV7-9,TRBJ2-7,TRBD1,CASSGGQGGYEQYF,TGTGCCAGCAGCGGGGGACAGGGGGGCTACGAGCAGTACTTC
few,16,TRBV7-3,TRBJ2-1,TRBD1,CASSPSMGQGIAEQFF,TGTGCCAGCAGCCCGAGCATGGGACAGGGGATCGCTGAGCAGTTCTTC
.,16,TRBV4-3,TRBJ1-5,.,CASSQDWDTGNQPQHF,TGCGCCAGCAGCCAAGATTGGGACACAGGCAATCAGCCCCAGCATTTT
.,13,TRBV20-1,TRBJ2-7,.,CSASGLEGDEQYF,TGCAGTGCTAGTGGATTAGAGGGGGACGAGCAGTACTTC
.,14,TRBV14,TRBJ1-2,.,CASSHRGGDYGYTF,TGTGCCAGCAGCCATAGGGGGGGCGACTATGGCTACACCTTC
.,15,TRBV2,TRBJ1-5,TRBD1,CASSKGGQTNQPQHF,TGTGCCAGCAGTAAAGGGGGACAGACTAATCAGCCCCAGCATTTT
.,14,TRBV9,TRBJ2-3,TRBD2,CASGREGLTDTQYF,TGTGCCTCAGGCCGGGAGGGCCTAACAGATACGCAGTATTTT
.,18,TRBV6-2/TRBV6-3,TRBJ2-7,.,CASSSPLLDSVYFVEQYF,TGTGCCAGCAGTTCCCCCCTCCTTGACAGCGTTTATTTCGTCGAGCAGTACTTC
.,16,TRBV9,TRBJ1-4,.,CASSDRPGGGGEKLFF,TGTGCCAGCAGCGACCGGCCCGGCGGGGGGGGTGAAAAACTGTTTTTT
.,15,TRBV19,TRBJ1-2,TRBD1,CASSNFNRGDYGYTF,TGTGCCAGTAGTAATTTCAACAGGGGAGACTATGGCTACACCTTC
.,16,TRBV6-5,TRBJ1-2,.,CASSYVPGDGNYGYTF,TGTGCCAGCAGTTACGTCCCAGGGGATGGAAACTATGGCTACACCTTC
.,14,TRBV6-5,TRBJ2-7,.,CASSSRDFNYEQYF,TGTGCCAGCAGTTCCCGGGACTTTAACTACGAGCAGTACTTC
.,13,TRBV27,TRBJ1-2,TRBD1,CASSRGQLDGYTF,TGTGCCAGCAGTAGGGGGCAATTGGATGGCTACACCTTC
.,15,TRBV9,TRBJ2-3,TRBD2,CASSVGTSGRHTQYF,TGTGCCAGCAGCGTAGGGACTAGCGGACGCCATACGCAGTATTTT
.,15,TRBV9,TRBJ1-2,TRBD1,CASSPPTGDAARYTF,TGTGCCAGCAGCCCCCCCACAGGGGACGCTGCCCGCTACACCTTC
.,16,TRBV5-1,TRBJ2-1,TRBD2,CASSLRRTSGSGEQFF,TGCGCCAGCAGCTTGAGGCGGACTAGCGGGAGCGGTGAGCAGTTCTTC
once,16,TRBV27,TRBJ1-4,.,CASSPTFGATNEKLFF,TGTGCCAGCAGTCCAACGTTCGGGGCAACTAATGAAAAACTGTTTTTT
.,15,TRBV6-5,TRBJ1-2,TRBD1,CASSYSEGAYDGYTF,TGTGCCAGCAGTTACTCTGAGGGGGCTTACGATGGCTACACCTTC
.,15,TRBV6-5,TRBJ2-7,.,CASSMEGSLSYEQYF,TGTGCCAGCAGTATGGAGGGTTCTCTGTCCTACGAGCAGTACTTC
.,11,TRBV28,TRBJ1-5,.,CASTTVGPQHF,TGTGCCAGCACCACAGTCGGGCCCCAGCATTTT
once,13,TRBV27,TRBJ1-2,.,CASARTPNYGYTF,TGTGCCAGCGCCCGGACACCCAACTATGGCTACACCTTC
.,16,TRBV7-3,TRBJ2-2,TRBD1,CASSLPGTANTGELFF,TGTGCCAGCAGCTTACCCGGGACAGCGAACACCGGGGAGCTGTTTTTT
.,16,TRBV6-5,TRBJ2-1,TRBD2,CASSYSTSGAYNEQFF,TGTGCCAGCAGTTACTCGACTAGCGGGGCCTACAATGAGCAGTTCTTC
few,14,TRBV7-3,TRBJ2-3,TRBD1,CASSGQGRTDTQYF,TGTGCCAGCAGCGGACAGGGACGGACAGATACGCAGTATTTT
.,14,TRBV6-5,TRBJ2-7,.,CASTGRDLGREQYF,TGTGCCAGCACTGGGCGGGACCTCGGGCGCGAGCAGTACTTC
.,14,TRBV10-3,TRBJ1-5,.,CAISELGDNQLQHF,TGTGCCATCAGTGAATTGGGGGACAATCAGCTCCAGCATTTT
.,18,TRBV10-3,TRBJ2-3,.,CAILGGGGGRILPETQYF,TGTGCCATCCTAGGGGGCGGAGGGGGTAGAATCCTCCCTGAAACGCAGTATTTT
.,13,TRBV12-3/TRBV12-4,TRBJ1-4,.,CASRGQREEKLFF,TGTGCCAGCAGAGGACAGCGGGAGGAAAAACTGTTTTTT
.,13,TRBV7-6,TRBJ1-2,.,CASSGMSGHGYTF,TGTGCCAGCAGCGGCATGAGCGGGCATGGCTACACCTTC
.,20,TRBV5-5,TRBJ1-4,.,CASSLANNIGHPGTNEKLFF,TGTGCCAGCAGCTTGGCGAATAACATTGGACACCCGGGCACTAATGAAAAACTGTTTTTT
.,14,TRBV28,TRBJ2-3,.,CASSLRETGDTQYF,TGTGCCAGCAGTTTGCGGGAGACAGGAGATACGCAGTATTTT
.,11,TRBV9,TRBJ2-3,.,CASKGADTQYF,TGTGCCAGCAAAGGGGCAGATACGCAGTATTTT
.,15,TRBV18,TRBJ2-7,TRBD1,CASSLRDRAAYEQYF,TGTGCCAGCTCACTCCGGGACAGGGCGGCCTACGAGCAGTACTTC
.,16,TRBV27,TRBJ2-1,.,CASSFRRDGSYNEQFF,TGTGCCAGCAGTTTTCGCCGGGATGGGTCCTACAATGAGCAGTTCTTC
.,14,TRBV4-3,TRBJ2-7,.,CASSQDPADYEQYF,TGCGCCAGCAGCCAAGACCCAGCGGACTACGAGCAGTACTTC
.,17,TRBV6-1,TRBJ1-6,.,CASSEKSGPGRGSPLHF,TGTGCCAGCAGTGAAAAGTCGGGACCGGGAAGGGGGTCACCCCTCCACTTT
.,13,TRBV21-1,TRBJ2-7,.,CASRLTIQYEQYF,TGTGCCAGCAGACTCACCATACAGTACGAGCAGTACTTC
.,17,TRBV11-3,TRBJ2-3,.,CASSLDHKTPGTDTQYF,TGTGCCAGCAGCTTAGATCACAAGACACCCGGAACAGATACGCAGTATTTT
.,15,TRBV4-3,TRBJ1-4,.,CASSQDRATNEKLFF,TGCGCCAGCAGCCAAGATAGAGCAACTAATGAAAAACTGTTTTTT
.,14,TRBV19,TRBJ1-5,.,CATTRGAIYQPQHF,TGTGCCACAACACGGGGGGCAATTTATCAGCCCCAGCATTTT
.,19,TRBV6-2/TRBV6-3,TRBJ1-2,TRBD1,CASSYPHGTGAATIYGYTF,TGTGCCAGCAGTTACCCCCACGGGACAGGGGCTGCAACGATCTATGGCTACACCTTC
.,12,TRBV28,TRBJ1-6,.,CASAEGGSPLHF,TGTGCCAGCGCGGAGGGAGGATCACCCCTCCACTTT